The 13 T cell receptor beta chains reported below all come from one sample, sequenced in a study of T cell repertoires in cytomegalovirus infection. TCRdb re-called the reads with MiXCR, one entry per CDR3 protein. This sample has some 700,000 distinct CDR3 sequences, with around 35% found just once. These receptors' targets are unknown. Sample: cultured PBMCs, taken from culture after CMV antigen stimulation. Source of these receptors: a human donor in good health (CMV status not recorded). Some clones in this sample may be carry-over from other donors' samples.

The chain joins TRBV20-1 to TRBJ1-3; 7 bases are shared with TRBD1. The CDR3 runs 14 residues. Unmatched junction bases numbered 5, after V lost 6 bases and J lost 0 bases. CDR1 is DFQATT, CDR2 SNEGSKA, per germline (reference sequence). The CDR3 protein is CSAGGTVSGNTIYF. In nucleotides, the CDR3 is TGCAGTGCGGGAGGGACAGTCTCTGGAAACACCATATATTTT.

This clonotype showed up many times. This rearrangement joins TRBV7-2 to TRBJ2-1, with no clear D. V lost 1 base to trimming and J lost 8 bases, with 12 bases between them. In germline, CDR1 is SGHTA, CDR2 FQGNSA. CDR3 length equals 14 residues. The CDR3 DNA is TGTGCCAGCAGCTTAGGTGGGATCGGTTATGAGCAGTTCTTC. Its protein product is CASSLGGIGYEQFF.

This clonotype was seen more than once but under ten times. The chain uses TRBV6-2 or TRBV6-3 and TRBJ2-5, with TRBD1 matching 9 bases. The germline CDR1 and CDR2 sequences are MNHEY and SVGEGT. The CDR3 has 13 residues. CDR3 nucleotide sequence: TGTGCAGTCACAGGGGGCCTAGAAGAGACCCAGTACTTC. It yields the protein CAVTGGLEETQYF.

The genes are TRBV5-6 and TRBJ2-5; 13 bases line up with TRBD2. The CDR3 contains 18 residues. The V and J ends lost 4 bases and 3 bases, in that order; junction bases with no gene match: 12. Germline values: CDR1 SGHDT, CDR2 YYEEEE. The CDR3 DNA reads TGTGCCAGCAGCAACCCGGGACTAGCGGGGCCCGCTGAAGAGACCCAGTACTTC. Its protein is CASSNPGLAGPAEETQYF.

The sample holds a few counts of this clonotype. The V and J genes are TRBV11-3 and TRBJ1-5; D uncertain. There are 12 residues in the CDR3. In germline, CDR1 is SGHNT, CDR2 YENEEA. Trimming removed 9 bases from V and 1 base from J, with 7 bases in between. The CDR3: CASIGSNQPQHF. The CDR3 bases are TGTGCCAGTATTGGCAGCAATCAGCCCCAGCATTTT.

The chain has TRBV5-8 and TRBJ2-3; D may match TRBD1 or TRBD2 (5 bases each). CDR3 length equals 15 residues. Germline V gene sequence: CDR1 SGHTS, CDR2 YDEGEE. V lost 4 bases and J 7 bases, leaving 19 bases between the germline ends. The chain's CDR3 is CASSAPGGATHTQYF. DNA for the CDR3: TGTGCCAGCAGCGCGCCTGGGGGAGCGACCCATACGCAGTATTTT.

This rearrangement joins TRBV7-2 to TRBJ2-3; TRBD1 matches 12 bases. In germline, CDR1 is SGHTA, CDR2 FQGNSA. The CDR3 sequence is 15 residues long. V trimming: 4 bases; J trimming: 4 bases; junction bases outside the gene matches: 3. The chain's CDR3 is CASSYGTGGPDTQYF. The CDR3, as DNA: TGTGCCAGCAGCTACGGGACAGGGGGCCCAGATACGCAGTATTTT.

This clonotype came up a few times. The genes are TRBV10-3 and TRBJ2-7; D might be TRBD1 (5 bases). This CDR3 contains 11 residues. Germline CDR1 and CDR2: ENHRY and SYGVKD. V shed 9 bases and J shed 4 bases, with 10 bases lying between them. DNA for the CDR3: TGTGCCATAAGGGGCGGATACGAGCAGTACTTC. Translation gives CAIRGGYEQYF.

This clonotype turned up a few times. The V call is TRBV7-2, the J call TRBJ1-2; D perhaps matches TRBD1 (6 bases). This CDR3 is 14 amino acids long. Germline CDR1 reads SGHTA; CDR2 reads FQGNSA. V gave up 1 base and J gave up 8 bases, with 14 bases separating them. The CDR3 DNA sequence: TGTGCCAGCAGCTTAGAAACAGGGTCGAAGGGCTACACCTTC. The encoded protein is CASSLETGSKGYTF. The complete variable domain, with remaining parts taken from reference TRBV7-2 and TRBJ1-2, reads GAGVSQSPSNKVTEKGKDVELRCDPISGHTALYWYRQSLGQGLEFLIYFQGNSAPDKSGLPSDRFSAERTGGSVSTLTIQRTQQEDSAVYLCASSLETGSKGYTFGSGTRLTVV.

This clonotype has more than one count but fewer than ten. The CDR3 loop is CAISGGVGSGNTEAFF. In DNA, the CDR3 is TGTGCCATCAGTGGGGGTGTCGGCAGTGGGAACACTGAAGCTTTCTTT. This chain connects TRBV10-3 to TRBJ1-1; D uncertain. CDR3 size: 16 residues. CDR1 is ENHRY and CDR2 is SYGVKD in the germline V gene. Trimming took 4 bases from V and 1 from J, leaving 16 bases between them.

There are a few counts of this clonotype. The V gene is TRBV2, the J gene TRBJ2-2; 8 positions match TRBD1. Germline loops: CDR1 SNHLY, CDR2 FYNNEI. This CDR3 is built from 15 residues. J lost 4 bases, V lost 5 bases, and 6 bases had no gene match. The CDR3 is CASSSRQGTTGELFF. The CDR3 DNA reads TGTGCCAGCAGTAGCCGACAGGGGACCACCGGGGAGCTGTTTTTT.

This clonotype was found once. The rearrangement links TRBV20-1 to TRBJ2-1, with a weak D call TRBD2 (5 bases). Trimming shortened V by 3 bases and J by 6 bases, and 18 bases separated the two germline ends. This CDR3 comprises 15 residues. In germline, CDR1 is DFQATT, CDR2 SNEGSKA (reference sequence). The CDR3, as DNA: TGCAGTGCTAGCCTAGCTGGGCAAAGCGGCAATGAGCAGTTCTTC. Translated, it gives CSASLAGQSGNEQFF.

The rearrangement links TRBV7-2 to TRBJ2-1; 8 nucleotides align to TRBD2. Germline V gene data show CDR1 as SGHTA and CDR2 as FQGNSA. CDR3 length: 15 residues. V was pared by 5 bases and J by 3 bases, with 6 bases of the junction left unmatched. CDR3 sequence reads: CASSALAGLYNEQFF. The CDR3 DNA reads as TGTGCCAGCAGCGCCTTAGCGGGGCTCTACAATGAGCAGTTCTTC.